This T cell receptor beta chain originates from a study of blood T cell repertoires in COVID-19. Participant-reported clinical history was the basis for cohort assignment. Measured with immunoSEQ multiplex PCR; TCRdb has only the in-frame clones, and not every one. Among roughly 58,000 clones listed, around 66% were seen once. Germline CDR1 and CDR2: SGHTA and FQGNSA. This CDR3 contains 13 residues. V shed 8 bases and J shed 5 bases, with 10 bases lying between them. The TCR sequence derives from a woman in her sixties who had been exposed to COVID-19. This chain joins TRBV7-2 and TRBJ1-6; the D gene is possibly TRBD1 (6 bases). The sequencing input was PBMCs or T cells enriched from blood (not recorded which). CDR3: CASHRDHNSPLHF. CDR3 coding DNA: TGTGCCAGCCACAGGGACCATAATTCACCCCTCCACTTT.